Following are 15 T cell receptor beta chains from one sample sequenced in a study of cytomegalovirus exposure and HLA in healthy donors. The PCR employed 60 Vbeta primers together with 13 Jbeta primers. This table comes from immunoSEQ multiplex PCR, and its TCRdb copy is limited to in-frame clones, with some not included. The data contain 200,000 to 250,000 clones, 85% of them singletons. Sequenced material: PBMCs. These receptors all stem from a human donor in good health.

The genes are TRBV4-2 and TRBJ1-3, with D unclear. The V and J ends lost 0 bases and 4 bases respectively, with 10 bases between them. The CDR3 length is 15 residues. CDR1 is LGHNA, CDR2 YNFKEQ, per germline. CDR3 sequence: CASSQDDLAGNTIYF. Written as DNA, the CDR3 is TGTGCCAGCAGCCAAGACGACTTGGCAGGAAACACCATATATTTT.

The CDR3 protein is CASGGLAGGFEEQYF. The CDR3 coding sequence is TGTGCCAGCGGGGGACTAGCGGGAGGCTTCGAGGAGCAGTACTTC. The rearrangement links TRBV19 to TRBJ2-7; 15 bases agree with TRBD2. Trimming removed 9 bases from V and 7 bases from J; junction bases left unmatched: 10. Germline CDR1 reads LNHDA; CDR2 reads SQIVND (reference sequence). The CDR3 consists of 15 residues.

The chain links TRBV7-9 to TRBJ2-3; D not resolved. Between the trimmed V and J ends, which lost 5 bases and 5 bases, there was a span of 23 bases. The CDR3 runs to 17 residues. Germline V gives CDR1 SEHNR, CDR2 FQNEAQ (reference sequence). The CDR3 is CASSRIPGPLERDTQYF. The DNA for the CDR3 is TGTGCCAGCAGCCGGATTCCTGGCCCCCTGGAGCGAGATACGCAGTATTTT.

The V and J genes are TRBV5-1 and TRBJ2-5, with D unresolved. This CDR3 is 14 amino acids long. Trimming stripped 1 base from V and 0 bases from J, with 7 bases between. Germline V lookup: CDR1 SGHRS, CDR2 YFSETQ. The DNA of the CDR3 is TGCGCCAGCAGCTTGAACACAGACCAAGAGACCCAGTACTTC. Its translation is CASSLNTDQETQYF.

The chain links TRBV19 to TRBJ2-2, with 7 bases lining up with TRBD1. The length of the CDR3 is 14 residues. Germline CDR1 LNHDA, CDR2 SQIVND (reference sequence). J lost 6 bases, V lost 5 bases, and 6 bases had no gene match. The CDR3 loop is CASSFWTGAGELFF. The CDR3 DNA reads TGTGCCAGTAGTTTTTGGACAGGCGCCGGGGAGCTGTTTTTT.

This sequence joins TRBV15 and TRBJ2-6, with a possible D match to TRBD1 (6 bases). Germline assignment: CDR1 LNHNV and CDR2 YYDKDF (reference sequence). The CDR3 has 15 amino acids. V was clipped by 6 bases and J by 1 base, with 10 bases between them. The CDR3 loop is CATSVQGSGANVLTF. DNA for the CDR3: TGTGCCACCAGTGTACAGGGATCTGGGGCCAACGTCCTGACTTTC.

The chain uses TRBV7-2 and TRBJ2-3; tentative D call: TRBD1 (5 bases). Germline values: CDR1 SGHTA, CDR2 FQGNSA. The CDR3 consists of 13 residues. V lost 4 bases, J lost 5 bases, and 10 bases lay in between. The CDR3 DNA sequence: TGTGCCAGCAGCTCAGGGTATGGAGATACGCAGTATTTT. The encoded protein is CASSSGYGDTQYF.

The table lists this clone with a count of one. V and J are TRBV2 and TRBJ1-1, with 10 bases fitting TRBD1. CDR1 and CDR2 (germline): SNHLY, FYNNEI. CDR3 length equals 13 residues. The junction had 7 bases not matched to a gene; V was cut back by 10 bases and J by 5 bases. CDR3 in DNA: TGTGCCACCCGGACAGGGGGTGTAACTGAAGCTTTCTTT. Translated: CATRTGGVTEAFF.

This clone has just one count. The V call is TRBV28, the J call TRBJ1-2; 8 nucleotides line up with TRBD1. The CDR3 is made up of 15 amino acids. Germline CDR1 MDHEN, CDR2 SYDVKM. Trimming at V came to 6 bases and at J to 5 bases, leaving 11 bases not matched to a gene. This CDR3 is CASSYSTGGGYGYTF. CDR3 bases: TGTGCCAGCAGCTACAGTACAGGGGGTGGGTATGGCTACACCTTC.

The CDR3 protein is CASSRLADTGELFF. In DNA form, the CDR3 reads TGTGCCAGTAGTCGACTAGCAGACACCGGGGAGCTGTTTTTT. V is TRBV19 and J is TRBJ2-2; 7 bases align to TRBD2. CDR3 size: 14 residues. The germline gives CDR1 LNHDA, CDR2 SQIVND (reference sequence). V lost 5 bases and J lost 3; bases outside the gene matches: 3.

The J gene is TRBJ2-1, the V gene TRBV7-9, with D perhaps TRBD2 (6 bases). Looked up from germline, CDR1 is SEHNR and CDR2 is FQNEAQ (reference sequence). V was shortened by 1 base and J by 6 bases, with 16 bases between the two germline ends. The CDR3 is 16 amino acids. The chain's CDR3 is CASSLGPGALTNEQFF. The CDR3 region has the DNA TGTGCCAGCAGCTTAGGTCCGGGAGCCTTAACCAATGAGCAGTTCTTC.

The chain has TRBV5-1 and TRBJ2-2; 10 bases align to TRBD2. Germline lookup yields CDR1 SGHRS and CDR2 YFSETQ. The CDR3 is 16 amino acids. The V segment lost 0 bases and the J segment 5 bases; nucleotides outside the gene matches: 4. The CDR3 is CASSLGASGSTGELFF. As DNA, the CDR3 is TGCGCCAGCAGCTTGGGGGCTAGCGGGAGTACCGGGGAGCTGTTTTTT.

The J gene is TRBJ2-7, the V gene TRBV4-1; D unresolved. The CDR3 is made up of 16 amino acids. Germline assignment: CDR1 MGHRA and CDR2 YSYEKL. The V end was cut by 1 base, the J end by 0 bases, with 13 bases between. CDR3 sequence reads: CASSQATVLSSYEQYF. CDR3 coding DNA: TGCGCCAGCAGCCAAGCTACAGTACTCAGCTCCTACGAGCAGTACTTC.

The chain is built from TRBV18 and TRBJ2-7, with D perhaps TRBD2 (5 bases). Trimming shortened V by 5 bases and J by 7 bases, and 12 bases separated the two germline ends. The CDR3 extends over 12 amino acids. Germline CDR1 is KGHSH and CDR2 is LQKENI. Here the CDR3 reads CASSGSTGEQYF. The CDR3 coding sequence is TGTGCCAGCTCAGGAAGTACGGGGGAGCAGTACTTC.

The chain couples TRBV6-5 to TRBJ2-2; D is uncertain. Germline V CDR1 and CDR2: MNHEY, SVGAGI. V was pared by 3 bases and J by 4 bases, with 6 bases between. The CDR3 has 13 residues. The CDR3 loop reads CASSYTATGELFF. Written as DNA, the CDR3 is TGTGCCAGCAGTTATACTGCCACCGGGGAGCTGTTTTTT.